These 27 T cell receptor beta chains share one sample of origin, sequenced in a study of vaccination and CD4 T cells after COVID-19. Specified time point: late sampling 161 to 241 days after vaccination in a few convalescent patients. Stated treatment: roughly nine-day PBMC culture with coronavirus spike peptide pools or control peptides (ViraFEST assay). Sequencing of the DNA from cultured CD4+ T cells was carried out with the Oncomine TCR Beta short-read assay. One entry per CDR3 protein, called by TCRdb with MiXCR from the PCR reads. The table has tens of thousands of distinct CDR3 sequences, under 40% seen once. These receptors have no identified antigens. The sequenced sample was CD4+ T cells from blood, cultured in vitro, obtained about 7 months after SARS-CoV-2 vaccination. These receptors originate from a human donor who had recovered from COVID-19.

The chain carries TRBV2 and TRBJ2-5; 13 positions agree with TRBD2. J lost 5 bases, V lost 1 base, and 4 bases had no gene match. Germline CDR1 is SNHLY and CDR2 is FYNNEI. The CDR3 length is 16 residues. CDR3 bases: TGTGCCAGCAGTGAAGGGACTAGCGGGAGAGTGGAGACCCAGTACTTC. As protein: CASSEGTSGRVETQYF.

The count of this clonotype is one. One end of the junction is discordant with germline, which a read error may explain. V is TRBV6-4 and J is TRBJ1-6; D is unresolved. Germline CDR1 and CDR2: MRHNA and SNTAGT. The CDR3 runs 15 residues. The CDR3 loop reads CAISESEGDNSPLHF. The DNA of the CDR3 is TGTGCCATCAGTGAGTCGGAGGGAGATAATTCACCCCTCCACTTT.

This clonotype was found a few times. The chain uses TRBV28 and TRBJ2-1; D is perhaps TRBD2 (6 bases). V gave up 3 bases and J gave up 6 bases, with 12 bases separating them. CDR1 and CDR2 (germline): MDHEN, SYDVKM. CDR3 length: 14 residues. This chain's CDR3 is CASSFGGLTNEQFF. The CDR3 region has the DNA TGTGCCAGCAGTTTTGGGGGACTTACCAATGAGCAGTTCTTC.

In this sample, this clonotype turned up a few times. CDR3 nucleotide sequence: TGTGCCAGTAGTCAGCGGACATCCACCCCCTACGAGCAGTACTTC. Translating it yields CASSQRTSTPYEQYF. This chain connects TRBV19 to TRBJ2-7; D possibly matches TRBD1 or TRBD2 (5 bases each). Germline CDR1 is LNHDA and CDR2 is SQIVND (reference sequence). The CDR3 extends over 15 amino acids. The V end was cut by 5 bases, the J end by 2 bases, with 16 bases between.

The V call is TRBV6-4, the J call TRBJ2-1; TRBD2 matches at 11 bases. Germline V gene lookup returns CDR1 MRHNA and CDR2 SNTAGT. V lost 2 bases, J lost 8 bases, and 11 bases stayed unmatched. The CDR3 is 17 amino acids. CDR3 in amino acids: CASSDQFTSGRGDEQFF. Here the CDR3 DNA reads TGTGCCAGCAGTGACCAATTTACTAGCGGGAGAGGGGATGAGCAGTTCTTC.

This clonotype showed up just once. CDR3 nucleotide sequence: TGTGCCACCAGTGATCCCGGGACAGTCAGCTCCTACAATGAGCAGTTCTTC. As protein: CATSDPGTVSSYNEQFF. The chain links TRBV24-1 to TRBJ2-1, with TRBD1 matching over 7 bases. The CDR3 covers 17 residues. From germline, CDR1 is KGHDR and CDR2 SFDVKD. With 3 bases clipped from V and 0 bases from J, the junction kept 7 bases outside the gene matches.

This sequence joins TRBV10-3 and TRBJ2-7; D is possibly TRBD1 (6 bases). There are 14 residues in the CDR3. V was trimmed by 4 bases and J by 0 bases, leaving 10 bases between them. The germline gives CDR1 ENHRY, CDR2 SYGVKD. In DNA, the CDR3 is TGTGCCATCAGTGGGGGACAATTCTCCTACGAGCAGTACTTC. Its protein is CAISGGQFSYEQYF.

By frequency in the sample, this clonotype is medium-sized. The chain is built from TRBV18 and TRBJ2-7; D could derive from TRBD1 or TRBD2 (5 bases each). CDR3 length equals 14 residues. The ends were cut back, 3 bases at V and 1 base at J, with 10 bases in the middle. Per germline, CDR1 KGHSH and CDR2 LQKENI. CDR3: CASSPGTESYEQYF. The CDR3 DNA is TGTGCCAGCTCACCCGGGACGGAATCCTACGAGCAGTACTTC.

Sample share makes this clonotype medium-sized. V gene TRBV7-9 combines with J gene TRBJ1-6; TRBD1 is a possible D gene (6 bases). Trimming removed 8 bases from V and 8 bases from J, with 13 bases in between. This CDR3 is 13 amino acids long. The V gene's germline CDR1 is SEHNR and CDR2 FQNEAQ (reference sequence). The CDR3 loop is CASGVQGDSPLHF. DNA for the CDR3: TGTGCCAGCGGTGTACAGGGTGATTCACCCCTCCACTTT.

The chain has TRBV19 and TRBJ2-7; 7 bases are a match to TRBD2. The CDR3 totals 17 residues. V was clipped by 7 bases and J by 0 bases; unmatched bases: 15. CDR1 is LNHDA, CDR2 SQIVND, per germline (reference sequence). Here the CDR3 reads CASTPRGEGFSSYEQYF. The CDR3 nucleotides are TGTGCCAGTACCCCTCGGGGGGAGGGCTTTTCCTCCTACGAGCAGTACTTC.

This clonotype was observed a handful of times. V and J are TRBV7-2 and TRBJ2-3; the D is unclear. V lost 3 bases, J lost 2 bases, and 9 bases lay in between. Germline assignment: CDR1 SGHTA and CDR2 FQGNSA. This CDR3 contains 14 residues. The CDR3 loop reads CASSFSSFTDTQYF. The CDR3 bases are TGTGCCAGCAGCTTTAGTAGTTTCACAGATACGCAGTATTTT.

The CDR3 nucleotides read TGTGCCAGCCGCCCCGCGGGAGGTACGACAGATACGCAGTATTTT. This translates into CASRPAGGTTDTQYF. The rearrangement links TRBV28 to TRBJ2-3, with TRBD2 matching over 8 bases. Germline assignment: CDR1 MDHEN and CDR2 SYDVKM. V lost 8 bases, J lost 3 bases, and 10 bases stayed unmatched. The length of the CDR3 is 15 residues.

This rearrangement joins TRBV7-8 to TRBJ1-5; a possible D gene is TRBD1 (6 bases). This CDR3 is 15 amino acids long. Trimming left V 2 bases short and J 1 base short, with 9 bases between. The germline gives CDR1 SGHVS, CDR2 FQNEAQ. CDR3 residues: CASSLSGTSNQPQHF. The DNA of the CDR3 is TGTGCCAGCAGCTTATCGGGGACAAGCAATCAGCCCCAGCATTTT.

This chain joins TRBV6-1 and TRBJ2-7; D might be TRBD1 or TRBD2, each matching 5 bases. Trimming removed 0 bases from V and 2 bases from J, with 11 bases in between. CDR1 MNHNS and CDR2 SASEGT come from the germline V gene. The CDR3 totals 15 residues. The CDR3, as DNA: TGTGCCAGCAGTGAAGCCTGGCAGGGAGCCTACGAGCAGTACTTC. This gives the protein CASSEAWQGAYEQYF.

The chain joins TRBV25-1 to TRBJ2-7, with 10 positions matching TRBD1. The V gene's germline CDR1 is MGHDK and CDR2 SYGVNS. J lost 4 bases, V lost 5 bases, and 5 bases had no gene match. The CDR3 runs 14 residues. Written as DNA, the CDR3 is TGTGCCAGCAGTAAGACAGGGGGCATTTACGAGCAGTACTTC. It translates to CASSKTGGIYEQYF.

The chain is built from TRBV7-2 and TRBJ2-1, with TRBD2 matching over 8 bases. The CDR3 is made up of 16 amino acids. Germline CDR1 and CDR2: SGHTA and FQGNSA. With 5 bases clipped from V and 0 bases from J, the junction kept 6 bases outside the gene matches. CDR3 DNA: TGTGCCAGCAGCCCGCCCAGCGGGAGCTCCTACAATGAGCAGTTCTTC. It specifies CASSPPSGSSYNEQFF. The variable domain in full, with the rest retrieved from reference TRBV7-2 and TRBJ2-1, is GAGVSQSPSNKVTEKGKDVELRCDPISGHTALYWYRQSLGQGLEFLIYFQGNSAPDKSGLPSDRFSAERTGGSVSTLTIQRTQQEDSAVYLCASSPPSGSSYNEQFFGPGTRLTVL.

The chain has TRBV21-1 and TRBJ2-1; TRBD2, the table's D call, was not compared with the DNA. TRBV21-1 is annotated as a pseudogene. The CDR3 is made up of 17 amino acids. The CDR3 region is CASSKASGTTSYNEQFF. In DNA form, the CDR3 reads TGTGCCAGCAGCAAAGCGAGCGGGACGACCTCCTACAATGAGCAGTTCTTC.

Regarding this clonotype: The junction and the germline gene differ at one end; a read error may be behind it. V is TRBV7-3 and J is TRBJ2-7, with a weak D call TRBD1 (6 bases). The CDR3 covers 13 residues. Germline V gives CDR1 SGHTA, CDR2 FQGTGA. The CDR3 DNA is TGTGCCAGCAGCCTAACAGGGTCGTCCGAGCAGTACTTC. Its translation: CASSLTGSSEQYF.

This clonotype showed up just a few times. The chain is built from TRBV6-2 or TRBV6-3 and TRBJ1-1; 7 positions agree with TRBD1. The J segment lost 4 bases and the V segment lost 6 bases, leaving 5 bases of the junction unmatched. In germline, CDR1 is MNHEY, CDR2 SVGEGT. The CDR3 is 13 amino acids. The CDR3 sequence is CASRGGGGTEAFF. The CDR3 nucleotides read TGTGCCAGCAGAGGGGGCGGTGGCACTGAAGCTTTCTTT.

The J gene is TRBJ2-1, the V gene TRBV20-1; D call uncertain. The CDR3 totals 12 residues. V was cut by 3 bases and J by 8 bases, with 11 bases left in between. In germline, CDR1 is DFQATT, CDR2 SNEGSKA (reference sequence). The CDR3 bases are TGCAGTGCTAGTTTTAGGTCCGATGAGCAGTTCTTC. This encodes CSASFRSDEQFF.

In its sample, this clonotype was seen a few times. The rearrangement links TRBV15 to TRBJ2-2, with D perhaps being TRBD1 or TRBD2 (7 bases each). The V gene lost 4 bases and the J gene lost 3 bases, with 9 bases spanning the gap. CDR1 LNHNV and CDR2 YYDKDF come from the germline V gene (reference sequence). The CDR3 covers 14 residues. CDR3 nucleotide sequence: TGTGCCACCAGCACAGGGGGGGACACCGGGGAGCTGTTTTTT. The encoded protein is CATSTGGDTGELFF.

This chain joins TRBV4-3 and TRBJ2-7; D may be TRBD2 (5 bases). The V gene lost 5 bases and the J gene lost 5 bases, with 16 bases spanning the gap. There are 14 residues in the CDR3. Germline V gene lookup returns CDR1 LGHNA and CDR2 YSLEER. The CDR3 DNA sequence: TGCGCCAGCAGCTATGTCGCTAGCCTCCACGAGCAGTACTTC. This codes for CASSYVASLHEQYF.

The chain links TRBV24-1 to TRBJ2-3; no reliable D call. V lost 4 bases and J 7 bases, leaving 5 bases between the germline ends. The CDR3 is 11 residues long. The germline gives CDR1 KGHDR, CDR2 SFDVKD. CDR3 sequence (DNA): TGTGCCACCAGTGACCGGAATACGCAGTATTTT. Amino acid sequence: CATSDRNTQYF.

The chain links TRBV20-1 to TRBJ2-3; 9 nucleotides line up with TRBD1. Germline values: CDR1 DFQATT, CDR2 SNEGSKA (reference sequence). The CDR3 contains 14 residues. The V and J ends lost 6 bases and 4 bases, in that order; junction bases with no gene match: 8. CDR3 residues: CSAVQGAGADTQYF. DNA for the CDR3: TGCAGTGCCGTACAGGGGGCAGGAGCAGATACGCAGTATTTT.

The chain uses TRBV20-1 and TRBJ2-1; 9 bases are a match to TRBD2. The CDR3 is 13 amino acids. V lost 5 bases and J lost 9; bases outside the gene matches: 8. Germline CDR1 is DFQATT and CDR2 is SNEGSKA (reference sequence). As DNA, the CDR3 is TGCAGTGCTGTAGCGGGAGTGGCAAGTGAGCAGTTCTTC. This translates into CSAVAGVASEQFF.

This clonotype was detected only a few times. The V gene is TRBV6-1, the J gene TRBJ2-5, with D perhaps assigned TRBD1 or TRBD2 (5 bases each). The germline V gene has CDR1 MNHNS and CDR2 SASEGT. With 6 bases removed from V and 4 bases from J, the gap between germline ends came to 9 bases. The CDR3 loop spans 12 amino acids. The DNA for the CDR3 is TGTGCCAGCAGCAGGGACCTAGAGACCCAGTACTTC. Amino acid sequence: CASSRDLETQYF.

Comments on this clonotype: This may be a read error, as it is one base from a much larger clone. This chain links TRBV6-5 with TRBJ2-7, with a weak D call TRBD2 (6 bases). Trimming pared 4 bases from V and 3 bases from J, leaving 13 bases between. CDR1 is MNHEY and CDR2 is SVGAGI in the germline V gene. This CDR3 region has 14 residues. CDR3 sequence (DNA): TGTGCCAGCAGTTCGACATCGGGAGTCTACGAGCAGTACTTC. Protein sequence: CASSSTSGVYEQYF.